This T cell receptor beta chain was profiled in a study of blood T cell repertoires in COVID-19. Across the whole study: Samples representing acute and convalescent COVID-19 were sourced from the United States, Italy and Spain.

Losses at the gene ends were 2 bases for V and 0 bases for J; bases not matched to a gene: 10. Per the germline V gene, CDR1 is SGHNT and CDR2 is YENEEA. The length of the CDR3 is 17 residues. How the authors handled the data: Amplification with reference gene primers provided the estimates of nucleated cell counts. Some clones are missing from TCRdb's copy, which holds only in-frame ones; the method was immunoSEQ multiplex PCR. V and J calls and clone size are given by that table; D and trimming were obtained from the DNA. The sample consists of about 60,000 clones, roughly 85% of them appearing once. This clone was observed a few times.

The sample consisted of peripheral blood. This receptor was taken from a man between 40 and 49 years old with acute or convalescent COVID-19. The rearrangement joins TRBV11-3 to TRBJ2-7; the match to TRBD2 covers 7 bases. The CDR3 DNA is TGTGCCAGCAGCTTACTCCCGCGAAGGGAGGGCTCCTACGAGCAGTACTTC. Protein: CASSLLPRREGSYEQYF.